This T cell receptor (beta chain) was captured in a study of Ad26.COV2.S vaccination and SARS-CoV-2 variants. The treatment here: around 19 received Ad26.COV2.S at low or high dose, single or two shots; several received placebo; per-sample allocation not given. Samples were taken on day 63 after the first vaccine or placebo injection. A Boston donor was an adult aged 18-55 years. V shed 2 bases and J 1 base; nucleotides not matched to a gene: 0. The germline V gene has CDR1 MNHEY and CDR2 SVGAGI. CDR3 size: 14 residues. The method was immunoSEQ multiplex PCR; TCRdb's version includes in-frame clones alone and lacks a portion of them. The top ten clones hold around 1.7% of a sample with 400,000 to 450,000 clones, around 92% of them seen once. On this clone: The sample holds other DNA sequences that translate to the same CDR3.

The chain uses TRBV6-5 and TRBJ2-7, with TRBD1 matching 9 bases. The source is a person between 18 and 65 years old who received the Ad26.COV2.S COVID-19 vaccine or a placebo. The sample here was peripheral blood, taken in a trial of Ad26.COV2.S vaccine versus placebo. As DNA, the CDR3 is TGTGCCAGCAGTTACGGACAGGGGTCCTACGAGCAGTACTTC. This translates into CASSYGQGSYEQYF.